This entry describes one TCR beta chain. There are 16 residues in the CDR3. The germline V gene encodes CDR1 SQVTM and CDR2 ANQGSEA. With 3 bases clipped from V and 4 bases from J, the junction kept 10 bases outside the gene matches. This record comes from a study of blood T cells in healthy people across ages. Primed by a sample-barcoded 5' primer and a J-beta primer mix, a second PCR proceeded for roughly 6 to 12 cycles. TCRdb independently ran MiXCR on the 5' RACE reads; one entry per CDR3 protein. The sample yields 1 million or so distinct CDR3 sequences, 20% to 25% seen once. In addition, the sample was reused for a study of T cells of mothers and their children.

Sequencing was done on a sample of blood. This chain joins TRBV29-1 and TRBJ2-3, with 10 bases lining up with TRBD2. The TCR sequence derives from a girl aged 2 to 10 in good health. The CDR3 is CSVDRLAGDMSDTQYF. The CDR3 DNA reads TGCAGCGTTGATCGGCTAGCGGGAGATATGTCAGATACGCAGTATTTT.